This T cell receptor beta chain came from a study of cytomegalovirus exposure and HLA in healthy donors. Study results and limitations: Cytomegalovirus-associated TCR beta chains were listed, numbering approximately 150.

This CDR3 has 15 residues. V gave up 5 bases and J gave up 4 bases; unmatched junction bases: 4. Per the germline V gene, CDR1 is LGHNT and CDR2 is FRNRAP. Regarding this clone: What it binds is not known.

13 Jbeta primers and 60 Vbeta primers were used for the PCR. Produced via immunoSEQ multiplex PCR; TCRdb's table is partial and in-frame only. The sample consists of fewer than 150,000 clones, around 78% of them appearing once. The receptor was derived from a male donor in good health and CMV-seronegative. The rearrangement links TRBV12-5 to TRBJ2-5, with 13 bases aligning to TRBD2. Specimen: PBMCs. The CDR3 bases are TGTGCTAGTGGTCCTGGACTAGCGGGGGTAGAGACCCAGTACTTC. Its translation: CASGPGLAGVETQYF.